This paragraph covers one T cell receptor (beta chain) sequence. The data originate from a study of T cell changes during pregnancy in multiple sclerosis. Only in-frame clones appear in the TCRdb table, and some are missing; sequencing was by immunoSEQ multiplex PCR. Counted here are approximately 79,000 clones, around 93% occurring once; the ten biggest clones make up approximately 0.79%. CDR1 MNHEY and CDR2 SMNVEV come from the germline V gene (reference sequence). Trimming cost V 10 bases and J 6 bases; bases outside gene matches: 6. This CDR3 comprises 14 residues. J is TRBJ2-5 and V is TRBV27; TRBD2 matches 15 bases. The specimen comprised peripheral blood, sampled in the second trimester of pregnancy. This receptor was obtained from a female donor in good health, enrolled as a control in a pregnancy study. CDR3 residues: CATGLAGGIKTQYF. The CDR3 region has the DNA TGTGCCACAGGACTAGCGGGGGGGATAAAGACCCAGTACTTC.